The present entry profiles one TCR beta chain with its context. Its antigen is not identified. Unmatched junction bases numbered 5, after V lost 6 bases and J lost 3 bases. This CDR3 comprises 14 residues. Germline values: CDR1 SGHRS, CDR2 YFSETQ. 13 Jbeta primers and 60 Vbeta primers were used for the PCR. Libraries were prepared by immunoSEQ multiplex PCR; TCRdb keeps only in-frame clonotypes and omits some of them. This sample has some 100,000 clones, with more than 65% found just once. This entry is derived from a study of cytomegalovirus exposure and HLA in healthy donors. Whole-study findings and limits: It was reported in a later analysis that an Asian-associated ancestry cluster showed fewer N-insertions than the roughly 670-donor mean. Indistinguishability led to the exclusion of some V segments, TRBV6-2 and TRBV6-3 included. A later analysis linked a missense variant in DCLRE1C to the trimming of TCR beta V and J genes.

This sequence was found in a woman between 18 and 29 years old in good health and CMV-seronegative. Specimen: PBMCs. The chain is built from TRBV5-1 and TRBJ2-7, with 11 bases matching TRBD2. The CDR3 nucleotides read TGCGCCAGCAAAATAGCGGGGGGGCTCTACGAGCAGTACTTC. It encodes CASKIAGGLYEQYF. The entire variable domain, with the rest obtained from reference TRBV5-1 and TRBJ2-7, is as follows: KAGVTQTPRYLIKTRGQQVTLSCSPISGHRSVSWYQQTPGQGLQFLFEYFSETQRNKGNFPGRFSGRQFSNSRSEMNVSTLELGDSALYLCASKIAGGLYEQYFGPGTRLTVT.